A single sample is the source of the 32 T cell receptor beta chains below, sequenced in a study of T-cell reconstitution after alpha-beta-depleted transplantation in children. Library preparation (for TCRbeta) was performed with unique molecular identifiers. One entry per CDR3 protein, called by TCRdb with MiXCR from the PCR reads. The sample lists 98,000 or so distinct CDR3 sequences; 5% to 8% were seen once. The sequencing here drew on PBMCs, mostly from graft donor cells, taken 360 days after TCRalphabeta/CD19-depleted stem cell transplant. Receptors were obtained from a male patient aged 2 to 10 who had a stem cell transplant for acute lymphoblastic leukemia, so the T cells may come from the graft donor.

The table lists this clonotype with many counts. The V and J genes are TRBV27 and TRBJ2-7, with D tentatively TRBD1 (6 bases). Trimming pared 6 bases from V and 1 base from J, leaving 10 bases between. Germline assignment: CDR1 MNHEY and CDR2 SMNVEV (reference sequence). The length of the CDR3 is 13 residues. Here the CDR3 DNA reads TGTGCCAGCAGGGGACACGGATCCTACGAGCAGTACTTC. It codes for CASRGHGSYEQYF.

This clonotype showed up many times. V usage is TRBV24-1 and J usage is TRBJ2-5; TRBD1 is a possible D gene (5 bases). Germline V gene sequence: CDR1 KGHDR, CDR2 SFDVKD. The V end lost 1 base, the J end lost 0 bases, and 14 bases lay between the germline ends. The CDR3 loop spans 17 amino acids. In DNA form, the CDR3 reads TGTGCCACCAGTGATTTTCCAGGGTCCCTGTACCAAGAGACCCAGTACTTC. This sequence encodes CATSDFPGSLYQETQYF.

This clonotype was seen ten or more times. The rearrangement links TRBV27 to TRBJ2-1; D gene uncertain. Trimming removed 0 bases at V and 5 bases at J, with 5 bases between. The CDR3 is made up of 13 amino acids. Germline lookup yields CDR1 MNHEY and CDR2 SMNVEV (reference sequence). The CDR3 spells CASSLSLDNEQFF. In DNA form, the CDR3 reads TGTGCCAGCAGTTTATCCCTAGACAATGAGCAGTTCTTC.

This clonotype was found many times. The chain couples TRBV28 to TRBJ2-7; 9 bases agree with TRBD1. The germline V gene has CDR1 MDHEN and CDR2 SYDVKM. Trimming removed 6 bases from V and 4 bases from J; junction bases left unmatched: 13. This CDR3 region has 16 residues. The CDR3 protein is CASSTILGQGPYEQYF. CDR3 coding DNA: TGTGCCAGCAGCACGATTCTGGGACAGGGTCCTTACGAGCAGTACTTC.

This clonotype was detected many times. The gene calls are TRBV7-9 and TRBJ2-3, with a weak D call TRBD2 (5 bases). The CDR3 sequence is 14 residues long. CDR1 is SEHNR and CDR2 is FQNEAQ in the germline V gene (reference sequence). Trimming shortened V by 1 base and J by 4 bases, and 9 bases separated the two germline ends. In nucleotides, the CDR3 is TGTGCCAGCAGCTTAGGAGGAGGTGCAGATACGCAGTATTTT. Translation gives CASSLGGGADTQYF.

This clonotype has a count of ten or more. The chain employs TRBV20-1 and TRBJ1-5, with TRBD1 matching 10 bases. Germline V gives CDR1 DFQATT, CDR2 SNEGSKA (reference sequence). The CDR3 contains 16 residues. With 0 bases clipped from V and 6 bases from J, the junction kept 8 bases outside the gene matches. The CDR3 DNA is TGCAGTGCTAGAGATGGGGGACAGGGGAAACGTCAGCCCCAGCATTTT. Translating it yields CSARDGGQGKRQPQHF.

The J gene is TRBJ2-1, the V gene TRBV20-1; no definite D call. The CDR3 is made up of 14 amino acids. Germline V gene lookup returns CDR1 DFQATT and CDR2 SNEGSKA (reference sequence). V lost 7 bases to trimming and J lost 5 bases, with 18 bases between them. The CDR3 DNA sequence: TGCAGTGGTATCCGGTATCCACCAAACAATGAGCAGTTCTTC. Amino acid sequence: CSGIRYPPNNEQFF.

This clonotype was recorded at least ten times. The rearrangement links TRBV5-1 to TRBJ2-5, with no clear D. CDR3 length equals 16 residues. V lost 0 bases to trimming and J lost 0 bases, with 12 bases between them. Germline lookup yields CDR1 SGHRS and CDR2 YFSETQ. The CDR3 here is CASSLVEVRYQETQYF. CDR3 coding DNA: TGCGCCAGCAGCTTGGTAGAGGTCAGGTACCAAGAGACCCAGTACTTC. Supplemented by reference TRBV5-1 and TRBJ2-5, the full variable domain reads KAGVTQTPRYLIKTRGQQVTLSCSPISGHRSVSWYQQTPGQGLQFLFEYFSETQRNKGNFPGRFSGRQFSNSRSEMNVSTLELGDSALYLCASSLVEVRYQETQYFGPGTRLLVL.

This clonotype was seen ten or more times. The V call is TRBV28, the J call TRBJ2-5, with 8 bases fitting TRBD1. CDR1 is MDHEN and CDR2 is SYDVKM in the germline V gene. V lost 5 bases to trimming and J lost 3 bases; unmatched junction nucleotides: 11. The CDR3 has 16 residues. The CDR3 is CASSGMDREIKETQYF. The CDR3 coding sequence is TGTGCCAGCAGTGGAATGGACAGGGAAATTAAAGAGACCCAGTACTTC.

The chain joins TRBV5-5 to TRBJ2-7; D unresolved. Trimming removed 3 bases from V and 5 bases from J, with 18 bases in between. The CDR3 runs to 15 residues. The germline V gene encodes CDR1 SGHKS and CDR2 YYEKEE (reference sequence). The CDR3 spells CASSSAPSPRNEQYF. Here the CDR3 DNA reads TGTGCCAGCAGCTCCGCCCCGTCTCCCCGGAACGAGCAGTACTTC.

This clonotype appeared many times. The chain uses TRBV28 and TRBJ2-7; the D is unclear. Trimming shortened V by 10 bases and J by 3 bases, and 16 bases separated the two germline ends. The CDR3 length is 13 residues. Germline loops: CDR1 MDHEN, CDR2 SYDVKM. CDR3 nucleotides: TGTGCCACGGCTTGGCTCCTTGGCTACGAGCAGTACTTC. It translates to CATAWLLGYEQYF.

This sequence joins TRBV12-5 and TRBJ1-2; D is ambiguous. Trimming stripped 1 base from V and 6 bases from J, with 24 bases between. The germline V gene has CDR1 LGHNT and CDR2 FRNRAP. The CDR3 runs 18 residues. CDR3 in amino acids: CASGLASLLLDVENGYTF. In nucleotides, the CDR3 is TGTGCTAGTGGTTTGGCGAGCCTCCTCTTGGACGTGGAGAATGGCTACACCTTC.

This clonotype came up many times. This chain links TRBV30 with TRBJ1-6; possibly TRBD1 for D (5 bases). Germline loops: CDR1 GTSNPN, CDR2 SVGIG (reference sequence). CDR3 size: 14 residues. V was pared by 0 bases and J by 10 bases, with 13 bases between. CDR3 sequence: CAWSVRPGQSPLHF. As DNA, the CDR3 is TGTGCCTGGAGTGTACGTCCGGGGCAATCACCCCTCCACTTT.

CDR3 sequence: CALSFPRDTKTGANVLTF. DNA for the CDR3: TGTGCCCTCAGTTTCCCCCGGGACACCAAAACTGGGGCCAACGTCCTGACTTTC. J is TRBJ2-6 and V is TRBV2, with a possible D match to TRBD1 (6 bases). Trimming cost V 11 bases and J 2 bases, with 25 bases left between them. Per the germline V gene, CDR1 is SNHLY and CDR2 is FYNNEI. The CDR3 covers 18 residues.

This clonotype was seen a few times. The chain employs TRBV5-8 and TRBJ1-5, with no clear D. The V gene's germline CDR1 is SGHTS and CDR2 YDEGEE. V was shortened by 0 bases and J by 6 bases, with 10 bases between the two germline ends. The CDR3 covers 14 residues. The CDR3 DNA reads TGTGCCAGCAGCTTGGTGAGGGTGCGTCAGCCCCAGCATTTT. Amino acid sequence: CASSLVRVRQPQHF.

This clonotype was seen repeatedly, ten times or more. The J gene is TRBJ2-3, the V gene TRBV25-1, with TRBD1 matching over 7 bases. CDR1 and CDR2 from the germline V gene are MGHDK and SYGVNS. V lost 8 bases, J lost 3 bases, and 8 bases stayed unmatched. The CDR3 loop spans 14 amino acids. DNA of the CDR3: TGTGCCAGCTCAAGGGGCAGGGGGACAGATACGCAGTATTTT. This codes for CASSRGRGTDTQYF.

Ten or more counts support this clonotype. The chain employs TRBV15 and TRBJ2-5; D may be TRBD2 (6 bases). CDR1 and CDR2 (germline): LNHNV, YYDKDF (reference sequence). The CDR3 extends over 15 amino acids. V was pared by 0 bases and J by 5 bases, with 13 bases between. CDR3 region: CATSRDWRRGETQYF. The CDR3, as DNA: TGTGCCACCAGCAGAGATTGGCGGCGGGGCGAGACCCAGTACTTC. Based on the CDR3 plus reference TRBV15 and TRBJ2-5, the full variable domain is DAMVIQNPRYQVTQFGKPVTLSCSQTLNHNVMYWYQQKSSQAPKLLFHYYDKDFNNEADTPDNFQSRRPNTSFCFLDIRSPGLGDTAMYLCATSRDWRRGETQYFGPGTRLLVL.

This clonotype was picked up many times. This sequence joins TRBV5-6 and TRBJ2-7; TRBD1 agrees at 8 bases. The J segment lost 3 bases and the V segment lost 3 bases, leaving 17 bases of the junction unmatched. Germline values: CDR1 SGHDT, CDR2 YYEEEE. This CDR3 has 18 residues. The CDR3 region has the DNA TGTGCCAGCAGCTCCCTTTCCTGGGGTACAGGGGGGTACTACGAGCAGTACTTC. It specifies CASSSLSWGTGGYYEQYF. Full variable domain (outside the CDR3, taken from reference TRBV5-6 and TRBJ2-7): DAGVTQSPTHLIKTRGQQVTLRCSPKSGHDTVSWYQQALGQGPQFIFQYYEEEERQRGNFPDRFSGHQFPNYSSELNVNALLLGDSALYLCASSSLSWGTGGYYEQYFGPGTRLTVT.

This clonotype was found many times. The DNA of the CDR3 is TGCAGCGTTTCCAGGGATACAGATACGCAGTATTTT. Translation gives CSVSRDTDTQYF. V gene TRBV29-1 combines with J gene TRBJ2-3; possibly TRBD1 for D (5 bases). The V end lost 5 bases, the J end lost 3 bases, and 9 bases lay between the germline ends. Germline V gene lookup returns CDR1 SQVTM and CDR2 ANQGSEA. This CDR3 spans 12 amino acids.

The sample holds a few counts of this clonotype. The genes are TRBV6-1 and TRBJ2-2; 10 nucleotides agree with TRBD1. The germline V gene encodes CDR1 MNHNS and CDR2 SASEGT. This CDR3 contains 16 residues. V dropped 1 base and J dropped 5; count of bases not matched to a gene: 4. In DNA form, the CDR3 reads TGTGCCAGCAGTGAAGGGGGACAGGGGCCTACCGGGGAGCTGTTTTTT. Protein sequence: CASSEGGQGPTGELFF.

This clonotype was seen many times. The rearrangement uses TRBV29-1 and TRBJ2-7; D gene unclear. Deletions cut 5 bases from V and 6 bases from J, with 8 bases between. The germline CDR1 and CDR2 sequences are SQVTM and ANQGSEA. The CDR3 spans 10 residues. Written as DNA, the CDR3 is TGCAGCGTTAAAGGGCCCGAGCAGTACTTC. Translation gives CSVKGPEQYF.

V gene TRBV7-9 combines with J gene TRBJ2-3, with TRBD2 as a possible D gene (6 bases). Trimming shortened V by 0 bases and J by 2 bases, and 12 bases separated the two germline ends. Germline values: CDR1 SEHNR, CDR2 FQNEAQ (reference sequence). CDR3 length equals 16 residues. In DNA form, the CDR3 reads TGTGCCAGCAGCTTAGCGGTAGGGCGGGACACAGATACGCAGTATTTT. It encodes CASSLAVGRDTDTQYF.

This sequence joins TRBV3-1 and TRBJ2-2; no firm D call. The CDR3 extends over 17 amino acids. V shed 10 bases and J shed 6 bases, with 27 bases lying between them. CDR1 and CDR2 (germline): LGHDT, YNNKEL (reference sequence). DNA of the CDR3: TGTGCCATCTGTTTCCCATACGGGCTGTCAGGCCCCGGGGAGCTGTTTTTT. Amino acids: CAICFPYGLSGPGELFF.

The chain couples TRBV9 to TRBJ2-3; 10 nucleotides line up with TRBD1. Germline V lookup: CDR1 SGDLS, CDR2 YYNGEE. This CDR3 is built from 16 residues. J gave up 3 bases and V 3 bases, and 7 bases lay outside the gene matches. The DNA for the CDR3 is TGTGCCAGCAGCGAGAGGGGGGGACAGGGGACAGATACGCAGTATTTT. This codes for CASSERGGQGTDTQYF.

Regarding this clonotype: Mismatch with germline at one junction end may stem from a read error. This chain links TRBV12-3 or TRBV12-4 with TRBJ2-1; perhaps TRBD2 as D (7 bases). The CDR3 is made up of 17 amino acids. The CDR3 nucleotides read TGTTCCAGCAGTTTAGTTGGGGGGGCAGGGGCTCCCGGTGAGCAGTTCTTC. Protein: CSSSLVGGAGAPGEQFF.

This clonotype has more than one count but fewer than ten. The V and J genes are TRBV13 and TRBJ2-3; a possible D gene is TRBD2 (6 bases). V was clipped by 4 bases and J by 2 bases, with 13 bases between them. CDR1 PRHDT and CDR2 FYEKMQ come from the germline V gene (reference sequence). This CDR3 has 15 residues. The DNA of the CDR3 is TGTGCCAGCAGCTATCTAGCGACCCCCACAGATACGCAGTATTTT. Translated, it gives CASSYLATPTDTQYF. The full variable domain, with the rest looked up from reference TRBV13 and TRBJ2-3, is AAGVIQSPRHLIKEKRETATLKCYPIPRHDTVYWYQQGPGQDPQFLISFYEKMQSDKGSIPDRFSAQQFSDYHSELNMSSLELGDSALYFCASSYLATPTDTQYFGPGTRLTVL.

This clonotype was seen a handful of times. The chain uses TRBV11-1 and TRBJ2-1, with D unclear. V lost 2 bases and J lost 2, with 7 bases in between. Germline V gene lookup returns CDR1 SGHAT and CDR2 FQDESV (reference sequence). The CDR3 runs to 14 residues. The CDR3 region is CASSLYGPYNEQFF. The CDR3 DNA reads as TGTGCCAGCAGCTTATATGGACCCTACAATGAGCAGTTCTTC.

Only a few counts were recorded for this clonotype. The CDR3 region is CSASDSGGLSSYNEQFF. Here the CDR3 DNA reads TGCAGTGCTAGTGATAGCGGGGGATTGAGCTCCTACAATGAGCAGTTCTTC. J is TRBJ2-1 and V is TRBV20-1; TRBD2 matches at 9 bases. Germline CDR1 is DFQATT and CDR2 is SNEGSKA (reference sequence). This CDR3 comprises 17 residues. V was pared by 3 bases and J by 0 bases, with 9 bases of the junction left unmatched.

This clonotype was seen repeatedly, ten times or more. The chain combines TRBV20-1 with TRBJ1-5, with D maybe TRBD1 (6 bases). Germline V gives CDR1 DFQATT, CDR2 SNEGSKA (reference sequence). CDR3 size: 12 residues. Trimming cost V 6 bases and J 6 bases, with 12 bases left between them. The CDR3 coding sequence is TGCAGTGCGCGCAGGGGAGGTCAGCCCCAGCATTTT. Protein sequence: CSARRGGQPQHF.

The rearrangement uses TRBV5-1 and TRBJ2-7; D remains ambiguous. CDR1 SGHRS and CDR2 YFSETQ come from the germline V gene. The V and J ends lost 4 bases and 3 bases respectively, with 11 bases between them. This CDR3 has 13 amino acids. CDR3 bases: TGCGCCAGCAGCGTCACAGCCTTCTACGAGCAGTACTTC. Its protein product is CASSVTAFYEQYF.

The chain carries TRBV20-1 and TRBJ2-5, with TRBD2 as a possible D gene (5 bases). The V gene's germline CDR1 is DFQATT and CDR2 SNEGSKA (reference sequence). This CDR3 has 17 residues. V lost 0 bases and J lost 2, with 19 bases in between. CDR3 sequence: CSARENDYRKRQETQYF. The CDR3 bases are TGCAGTGCTAGAGAAAACGACTACCGTAAGAGACAAGAGACCCAGTACTTC.

This clonotype was counted ten times or more. The chain uses TRBV24-1 and TRBJ2-1, with TRBD1 matching over 7 bases. The junction had 6 bases not matched to a gene; V was cut back by 0 bases and J by 8 bases. This CDR3 is 15 amino acids long. Germline loops: CDR1 KGHDR, CDR2 SFDVKD. The DNA of the CDR3 is TGTGCCACCAGTGATTTGCTAGACAGGGATTATGAGCAGTTCTTC. Its protein product is CATSDLLDRDYEQFF.